This TCR beta chain was profiled in a study of blood T cells in healthy people across ages. Study-wide results and caveats: The long-lived group displayed more naive CD4+ cells, plus higher diversity, than the aged donors did. Observed TCR beta diversity per million T cells went down as age went up. This fall followed a roughly linear course with age.

With 7 bases clipped from V and 3 bases from J, the junction kept 4 bases outside the gene matches. CDR3 length equals 13 residues. The germline V gene has CDR1 DFQATT and CDR2 SNEGSKA (reference sequence). Points on this clonotype: Its antigen is still unknown.

Primers used in a second PCR of about 7 to 12 cycles were a sample-barcoded 5' primer and a J-beta primer mix. TCRdb re-called the 5' RACE reads with MiXCR, one entry per CDR3 protein. The sample contains roughly 1.9 million distinct CDR3 sequences, around 42% of which appear only once. Sequencing was performed on blood. This TCR derives from a human donor in good health. The V gene is TRBV20-1, the J gene TRBJ2-1; 9 nucleotides match TRBD2. The DNA of the CDR3 is TGCAGTGTTCCTAGCGGGGACTACAATGAGCAGTTCTTC. This sequence encodes CSVPSGDYNEQFF.